This note documents a single T cell receptor (beta chain) sequence. These data come from a study of blood T cell repertoires in COVID-19. About the study: COVID-19 samples collected from the United States, Italy and Spain covered acute and convalescent phases. Sample material is recorded as cDNA or gDNA derived from T cells, B-cell-depleted T cells, or PBMCs.

Authors' processing steps: Reference gene primer amplification gave estimated nucleated cell counts. TCRdb's table, derived via immunoSEQ multiplex PCR, lists solely in-frame clones and lacks some. That table supplies the V and J calls and clone size; D and trimming were determined from the DNA. Altogether fewer than 90,000 clones are present, about nine tenths being singletons, with the ten largest covering about 8.1%. Unmatched junction bases numbered 3, after V lost 0 bases and J lost 11 bases. The CDR3 contains 14 residues. Germline V gene data show CDR1 as SGHTA and CDR2 as FQGNSA. This sequence was found in a man aged 30-40 years with acute or convalescent COVID-19. J is TRBJ2-1 and V is TRBV7-2; 11 positions agree with TRBD2. Sequencing input: peripheral blood. The CDR3 nucleotides read TGTGCCAGCAGCTTAGCACTAGCGGGAGAACAGCAGTTCTTC. Translated, it gives CASSLALAGEQQFF.